A selection of T cell receptor beta chains follows, all from one sample in a study of response to subunit inactivated influenza vaccine. TCRdb re-analysed the RT-PCR reads in MiXCR, keeping a single row per CDR3 protein. The repertoire consists of roughly 790,000 distinct CDR3 sequences, with over 20% occurring once and the leading ten covering roughly 10%. The source material was PBMCs from blood, sampled roughly 5 days after vaccination. Receptors originate from a man aged 50 to 60 who received an inactivated influenza vaccine. CDR3s include the opening cysteine and the closing phenylalanine or tryptophan. The D gene is left open where the match is weak. Size tells how often a clone was seen (once, few, many) or the class of an expanded clone, and some rows leave it out.

V gene: TRBV6-1
clone size: few
D gene: .
J gene: TRBJ1-5
CDR3 DNA: TGTGCCAGCAGGAATGGGGGAGGGAATCAGCCCCAGCATTTT
CDR3 protein: CASRNGGGNQPQHF

V gene: TRBV7-9
clone size: .
D gene: TRBD2
J gene: TRBJ2-3
CDR3 DNA: TGTGCCAGCAGCTTAGAAATAGCGGGGGTGGCAGATACGCAGTATTTT
CDR3 protein: CASSLEIAGVADTQYF

V gene: TRBV6-1
clone size: .
D gene: .
J gene: TRBJ1-6
CDR3 DNA: TGTGCCAGTGCCGGGGGATCTAATAATTCACCCCTCCACTTT
CDR3 protein: CASAGGSNNSPLHF

V gene: TRBV30
clone size: .
D gene: .
J gene: TRBJ2-1
CDR3 DNA: TGTGCCTGGAGCCTGTTCAATGAGCAGTTCTTC
CDR3 protein: CAWSLFNEQFF

V gene: TRBV12-3/TRBV12-4
clone size: many
D gene: .
J gene: TRBJ2-5
CDR3 DNA: TGTGCCAGCAGTTTACCCTGGTCGGCAGTAACGTACTTC
CDR3 protein: CASSLPWSAVTYF

V gene: TRBV19
clone size: .
D gene: TRBD1
J gene: TRBJ1-1
CDR3 DNA: TGTGCCAGTAGTATCCGACAGGGGGCTGAAGCTTTCTTT
CDR3 protein: CASSIRQGAEAFF

V gene: TRBV7-2
clone size: many
D gene: .
J gene: TRBJ2-7
CDR3 DNA: TGTGCCAGCAGCTTACTCCTGGCCCGAATCCCCTACGAGCAGTACTTC
CDR3 protein: CASSLLLARIPYEQYF

V gene: TRBV12-3/TRBV12-4
clone size: .
D gene: TRBD1
J gene: TRBJ1-4
CDR3 DNA: TGTGCCAGCAGCTTTCAGGGGGGGGGTGAAAAACTGTTTTTT
CDR3 protein: CASSFQGGGEKLFF

V gene: TRBV7-8
clone size: .
D gene: TRBD2
J gene: TRBJ2-5
CDR3 DNA: TGTGCCAGCAGCCTTAGGCAAACTAGCGGGGCGAGGCAAGAGACCCAGTACTTC
CDR3 protein: CASSLRQTSGARQETQYF

V gene: TRBV28
clone size: .
D gene: TRBD2
J gene: TRBJ2-7
CDR3 DNA: TGTGCCAGCAGTTACGGGAGGCCCCTCTACGAGCAGTACTTC
CDR3 protein: CASSYGRPLYEQYF

V gene: TRBV4-2
clone size: few
D gene: .
J gene: TRBJ1-6
CDR3 DNA: TGTGCCAGCAGCCCAGTACGTAGAGGTTCACCCCTCCACTTT
CDR3 protein: CASSPVRRGSPLHF

V gene: TRBV2
clone size: few
D gene: .
J gene: TRBJ1-5
CDR3 DNA: TGTGCCAGCAGTGTTAGCAGCTACAATCAGCCCCAGCATTTT
CDR3 protein: CASSVSSYNQPQHF

V gene: TRBV6-1
clone size: .
D gene: .
J gene: TRBJ1-5
CDR3 DNA: TGTGCCAGCAGACCCACGAGACGGCCCAATCAGCCCCAGCATTTT
CDR3 protein: CASRPTRRPNQPQHF

V gene: TRBV5-6
clone size: few
D gene: .
J gene: TRBJ2-1
CDR3 DNA: TGTGCCAGCAGTCCTGACTATGGGACTCAACGTGAGCAGTTCTTC
CDR3 protein: CASSPDYGTQREQFF

V gene: TRBV20-1
clone size: many
D gene: .
J gene: TRBJ2-2
CDR3 DNA: TGCAGTGCAAGACAAGGACGTGGGACCGGGGAGCTGTTTTTT
CDR3 protein: CSARQGRGTGELFF

V gene: TRBV29-1
clone size: few
D gene: .
J gene: TRBJ2-1
CDR3 DNA: TGCAGCGTTGAGTTTCGGGGGGCACCCCACAATGAGCAGTTCTTC
CDR3 protein: CSVEFRGAPHNEQFF

V gene: TRBV20-1
clone size: .
D gene: TRBD1
J gene: TRBJ2-1
CDR3 DNA: TGCAGTGCTAAAGAAGGCCCTTACAGGGGCCCGTACAATGAGCAGTTCTTC
CDR3 protein: CSAKEGPYRGPYNEQFF

V gene: TRBV15
clone size: .
D gene: .
J gene: TRBJ2-3
CDR3 DNA: TGTGCCACCAGGGTAAGGGGCACAGATACGCAGTATTTT
CDR3 protein: CATRVRGTDTQYF

V gene: TRBV5-1
clone size: few
D gene: TRBD1
J gene: TRBJ1-4
CDR3 DNA: TGCGCCAGCAGCTTATCCAGACAGGGATCGTACGAAAAACTGTTTTTT
CDR3 protein: CASSLSRQGSYEKLFF

V gene: TRBV7-3
clone size: many
D gene: .
J gene: TRBJ1-6
CDR3 DNA: TGTGCCAGCAGCTTAACGAAGGAATCACCCCTCCACTTT
CDR3 protein: CASSLTKESPLHF

V gene: TRBV29-1
clone size: many
D gene: .
J gene: TRBJ1-1
CDR3 DNA: TGCAGCGGAGCTACGTACACTGAAGCTTTCTTT
CDR3 protein: CSGATYTEAFF

V gene: TRBV15
clone size: few
D gene: .
J gene: TRBJ2-7
CDR3 DNA: TGTGCCACCAGCCCTACAGGGCCCTACGAGCAGTACTTC
CDR3 protein: CATSPTGPYEQYF

V gene: TRBV12-3/TRBV12-4
clone size: .
D gene: TRBD1
J gene: TRBJ2-7
CDR3 DNA: TGTGCCAGCGCCCAGACAGGGAGCTCCTACGAGCAGTACTTC
CDR3 protein: CASAQTGSSYEQYF

V gene: TRBV20-1
clone size: many
D gene: .
J gene: TRBJ2-7
CDR3 DNA: TGCAGTGCTAGACGCGGGACAGCCAACTACGAGCAGTACTTC
CDR3 protein: CSARRGTANYEQYF

V gene: TRBV6-5
clone size: .
D gene: .
J gene: TRBJ1-1
CDR3 DNA: TGTGCCAGCAGTTACTCGTACGGGGGAACCACTGAAGCTTTCTTT
CDR3 protein: CASSYSYGGTTEAFF

V gene: TRBV9
clone size: .
D gene: TRBD2
J gene: TRBJ2-1
CDR3 DNA: TGTGCCAGCAGCGAGTCGACTAGCGGGAGATCAGGCAATGAGCAGTTCTTC
CDR3 protein: CASSESTSGRSGNEQFF

V gene: TRBV9
clone size: .
D gene: .
J gene: TRBJ1-4
CDR3 DNA: TGTGCCAGCAGCGCGCGTAATGAAAAACTGTTTTTT
CDR3 protein: CASSARNEKLFF

V gene: TRBV4-3
clone size: many
D gene: TRBD2
J gene: TRBJ2-1
CDR3 DNA: TGCGCCAGCAGCTACGGACTAGCGTTGGGGAATGAGCAGTTCTTC
CDR3 protein: CASSYGLALGNEQFF

V gene: TRBV4-3
clone size: few
D gene: TRBD2
J gene: TRBJ2-7
CDR3 DNA: TGCGCCAGCAGCCAAGGGACTAGCGGGACCTCTTACGAGCAGTACTTC
CDR3 protein: CASSQGTSGTSYEQYF

V gene: TRBV11-2
clone size: .
D gene: .
J gene: TRBJ2-5
CDR3 DNA: TGTGCCAGCAGTCCTTATCGCCAGGGAACAGAGACCCAGTACTTC
CDR3 protein: CASSPYRQGTETQYF

V gene: TRBV15
clone size: few
D gene: TRBD1
J gene: TRBJ2-5
CDR3 DNA: TGTGCCACCAGCAGGGGCCAGGGGGACGGGGAGACCCAGTACTTC
CDR3 protein: CATSRGQGDGETQYF

V gene: TRBV6-2/TRBV6-3
clone size: .
D gene: .
J gene: TRBJ2-1
CDR3 DNA: TGTGCCAGCAGTTCTACTCCCCAGACTGTCCTCAAACCGAAAAACAATGAGCAGTTCTTC
CDR3 protein: CASSSTPQTVLKPKNNEQFF

V gene: TRBV20-1
clone size: few
D gene: TRBD2
J gene: TRBJ2-1
CDR3 DNA: TGCAGTGTTGCGACTAGCGTGTACAATGAGCAGTTCTTC
CDR3 protein: CSVATSVYNEQFF

V gene: TRBV12-3/TRBV12-4
clone size: .
D gene: TRBD1
J gene: TRBJ2-4
CDR3 DNA: TGTGCCAGCAGTCAATCACAGGGGAGCAAAAACATTCAGTACTTC
CDR3 protein: CASSQSQGSKNIQYF

V gene: TRBV6-1
clone size: .
D gene: .
J gene: TRBJ2-7
CDR3 DNA: TGTGCCAGCAGTGAATCCGGGCCCCGGCAGTACTTC
CDR3 protein: CASSESGPRQYF

V gene: TRBV4-3
clone size: .
D gene: TRBD1
J gene: TRBJ1-5
CDR3 DNA: TGCGCCAGCAGCGCTGACAGGGATTACAATCAGCCCCAGCATTTT
CDR3 protein: CASSADRDYNQPQHF

V gene: TRBV12-3/TRBV12-4
clone size: .
D gene: .
J gene: TRBJ2-5
CDR3 DNA: TGTGCCAGCAGTGCCCGGAACAGGAGGGAGACCCAGTACTTC
CDR3 protein: CASSARNRRETQYF

V gene: TRBV29-1
clone size: .
D gene: TRBD2
J gene: TRBJ2-2
CDR3 DNA: TGCAGCGCCCAGCGGGGAACGGGCGGGGAGCTGTTTTTT
CDR3 protein: CSAQRGTGGELFF

V gene: TRBV29-1
clone size: .
D gene: .
J gene: TRBJ2-3
CDR3 DNA: TGCAGCGTTGGGCAGAACGGGGGAACAGATACGCAGTATTTT
CDR3 protein: CSVGQNGGTDTQYF

V gene: TRBV19
clone size: few
D gene: .
J gene: TRBJ1-5
CDR3 DNA: TGTGCCAGCAGAAAAACAGGAGTAGGCAATCAGCCCCAGCATTTT
CDR3 protein: CASRKTGVGNQPQHF

V gene: TRBV6-2/TRBV6-3
clone size: .
D gene: .
J gene: TRBJ2-1
CDR3 DNA: TGTGCCAGCAGTGGTCGGGAGCGGAATGAGCAGTTCTTC
CDR3 protein: CASSGRERNEQFF

V gene: TRBV18
clone size: few
D gene: .
J gene: TRBJ2-5
CDR3 DNA: TGTGCCAGCTCACCACCTAGCGTCTCCTCTGAGACCCAGTACTTC
CDR3 protein: CASSPPSVSSETQYF

V gene: TRBV14
clone size: .
D gene: .
J gene: TRBJ2-5
CDR3 DNA: TGTGCCAGCAGCCCCCCGACAGAGCAAGAGACCCAGTACTTC
CDR3 protein: CASSPPTEQETQYF

V gene: TRBV11-1
clone size: many
D gene: .
J gene: TRBJ2-3
CDR3 DNA: TGTGCCAGCAGCTCTTGGGGAGGTAGCACAGATACGCAGTATTTT
CDR3 protein: CASSSWGGSTDTQYF

V gene: TRBV20-1
clone size: few
D gene: .
J gene: TRBJ2-5
CDR3 DNA: TGCAGTGCTAGCCCGGGTAGGCTACAAGAGACCCAGTACTTC
CDR3 protein: CSASPGRLQETQYF

V gene: TRBV7-9
clone size: .
D gene: .
J gene: TRBJ2-1
CDR3 DNA: TGTGCCAGCAGCTTGGGCCCGGGACTCCAAAACGGCAATGAGCAGTTCTTC
CDR3 protein: CASSLGPGLQNGNEQFF

V gene: TRBV7-2
clone size: .
D gene: .
J gene: TRBJ1-1
CDR3 DNA: TGTGCCAGCAGCCCGCGGGGGAGGGGGACTGAAGCTTTCTTT
CDR3 protein: CASSPRGRGTEAFF

V gene: TRBV5-1
clone size: .
D gene: .
J gene: TRBJ2-3
CDR3 DNA: TGCGCCAGCAGCTACGGACACGGAACGCAGTATTTT
CDR3 protein: CASSYGHGTQYF

V gene: TRBV7-9
clone size: many
D gene: .
J gene: TRBJ2-5
CDR3 DNA: TGTGCCAGCAGCCGTACGCACCAAGAGACCCAGTACTTC
CDR3 protein: CASSRTHQETQYF

V gene: TRBV28
clone size: .
D gene: .
J gene: TRBJ2-2
CDR3 DNA: TGTGCCACCCTTCACGGGGGGCTTGCGTCCGGGGAGCTGTTTTTT
CDR3 protein: CATLHGGLASGELFF

V gene: TRBV5-1
clone size: .
D gene: TRBD2
J gene: TRBJ2-3
CDR3 DNA: TGCGCCAGCAGCGTACCCCTAGCGGGGGGGCCCGCAGATACGCAGTATTTT
CDR3 protein: CASSVPLAGGPADTQYF